A single sample is the source of the 12 T cell receptor beta chains below, sequenced in a study of cytomegalovirus exposure and HLA in healthy donors. The PCR made use of 60 Vbeta and 13 Jbeta primers. Libraries were prepared by immunoSEQ multiplex PCR; TCRdb keeps only in-frame clonotypes and omits some of them. This table lists approximately 120,000 clones. Sequencing was done on a sample of PBMCs. All receptors derive from a middle-aged man in good health and CMV-seronegative.

The V call is TRBV25-1, the J call TRBJ1-3; 9 nucleotides agree with TRBD1. J gave up 5 bases and V 3 bases, and 8 bases lay outside the gene matches. The CDR3 extends over 16 amino acids. Germline CDR1 reads MGHDK; CDR2 reads SYGVNS. As DNA, the CDR3 is TGTGCCAGCAGTGACCACAGGGGGCAGTTTAGAAACACCATATATTTT. Protein sequence: CASSDHRGQFRNTIYF.

This chain connects TRBV5-4 to TRBJ2-7; possibly TRBD1 for D (5 bases). CDR1 is SGHNT, CDR2 YYREEE, per germline (reference sequence). The CDR3 has 13 amino acids. Deletions cut 5 bases from V and 4 bases from J, with 13 bases between. Here the CDR3 DNA reads TGTGCCAGCAGTTCCGACAGACCTTACGAGCAGTACTTC. The encoded protein is CASSSDRPYEQYF.

The V gene is TRBV14, the J gene TRBJ2-3; TRBD2 might be the D (6 bases). With 0 bases removed from V and 0 bases from J, the gap between germline ends came to 10 bases. The germline CDR1 and CDR2 sequences are SGHDN and FVKESK. CDR3 size: 16 residues. This chain's CDR3 is CASSQERGTSTDTQYF. The CDR3 DNA is TGTGCCAGCAGCCAAGAACGGGGGACTAGCACAGATACGCAGTATTTT.

The chain is built from TRBV18 and TRBJ2-7; TRBD1 matches 8 bases. The CDR3 contains 14 residues. Germline CDR1 KGHSH, CDR2 LQKENI. Losses at the gene ends were 5 bases for V and 3 bases for J; bases not matched to a gene: 6. The CDR3 loop reads CASSAGTGLYEQYF. CDR3 in DNA: TGTGCCAGCTCAGCCGGGACAGGCCTCTACGAGCAGTACTTC.

The chain has TRBV2 and TRBJ1-2; tentatively, D is TRBD1 (5 bases). The CDR3 is 15 residues long. V lost 7 bases to trimming and J lost 4 bases, with 19 bases between them. Germline CDR1 reads SNHLY; CDR2 reads FYNNEI. The CDR3 DNA is TGTGCCAGCAACCCCACGGGGGAGCCAGCCTATGGCTACACCTTC. This encodes CASNPTGEPAYGYTF.

The chain employs TRBV5-6 and TRBJ2-3; 8 bases are a match to TRBD2. Unmatched junction bases numbered 7, after V lost 0 bases and J lost 1 base. The germline gives CDR1 SGHDT, CDR2 YYEEEE. The CDR3 loop spans 17 amino acids. This CDR3 reads CASSLGTSKLGTDTQYF. The CDR3, as DNA: TGTGCCAGCAGCTTGGGGACTAGCAAGTTGGGCACAGATACGCAGTATTTT.

The rearrangement joins TRBV29-1 to TRBJ2-5; 14 bases fit TRBD2. Trimming removed 5 bases from V and 7 bases from J; junction bases left unmatched: 9. Germline-derived CDR1 and CDR2 are SQVTM and ANQGSEA. The CDR3 length is 15 residues. CDR3 sequence reads: CSVSTGTSGSLTQYF. The CDR3 coding sequence is TGCAGCGTTTCGACCGGGACTAGCGGGAGTTTGACCCAGTACTTC.

The chain employs TRBV2 and TRBJ2-3, with 9 positions matching TRBD2. Losses at the gene ends were 7 bases for V and 7 bases for J; bases not matched to a gene: 18. The CDR3 length is 17 residues. Germline CDR1 SNHLY, CDR2 FYNNEI. CDR3 region: CASTPGLGGRGSNTQYF. CDR3 bases: TGTGCCAGCACCCCGGGGCTTGGCGGGAGGGGGTCAAATACGCAGTATTTT.

The rearrangement uses TRBV30 and TRBJ2-3; D may be TRBD2 (6 bases). The CDR3 totals 13 residues. V shed 2 bases and J shed 5 bases, with 11 bases lying between them. Germline CDR1 and CDR2: GTSNPN and SVGIG (reference sequence). The CDR3 sequence is CAWSLQGGDTQYF. As DNA, the CDR3 is TGTGCCTGGAGTCTGCAGGGAGGAGATACGCAGTATTTT.

The DNA for the CDR3 is TGTGCCAGCAGCTTGATGAGTGTGGTTGGGGCCAACGTCCTGACTTTC. Protein sequence: CASSLMSVVGANVLTF. The chain has TRBV5-4 and TRBJ2-6; D is undetermined. The CDR3 runs to 16 residues. Germline V gives CDR1 SGHNT, CDR2 YYREEE (reference sequence). With 1 base removed from V and 3 bases from J, the gap between germline ends came to 11 bases.

This chain uses TRBV7-3 with TRBJ2-5; unclear D gene. The DNA end lines up better with TRBJ2-7; the J call may be wrong. Germline CDR1 is SGHTA and CDR2 is FQGTGA. This CDR3 contains 13 residues. The CDR3 spells CASSLGRYYEQYF. As DNA, the CDR3 is TGTGCCAGCAGCTTAGGCAGATACTACGAGCAGTACTTC.

The chain recombines TRBV29-1 with TRBJ2-5, with 9 bases aligning to TRBD1. The V and J ends lost 5 bases and 7 bases, in that order; junction bases with no gene match: 8. Germline assignment: CDR1 SQVTM and CDR2 ANQGSEA. This CDR3 has 13 amino acids. The CDR3 sequence: CSVLGQGAVTQYF. The CDR3 DNA reads TGCAGCGTTTTGGGACAGGGCGCGGTGACCCAGTACTTC. Full variable domain (outside the CDR3, taken from reference TRBV29-1 and TRBJ2-5): SAVISQKPSRDICQRGTSLTIQCQVDSQVTMMFWYRQQPGQSLTLIATANQGSEATYESGFVIDKFPISRPNLTFSTLTVSNMSPEDSSIYLCSVLGQGAVTQYFGPGTRLLVL.